The text below deals with one TCR beta chain. Every donor contributed roughly 10 milliliters of peripheral blood by blood draw. With each sample, at least 5 micrograms of total RNA were extracted. The CDR3 totals 15 residues. With V trimmed by 5 bases and J by 3 bases, 10 bases remained unmatched. The V gene's germline CDR1 is DFQATT and CDR2 SNEGSKA (reference sequence). The data were taken from a study of blood T cells in healthy people across ages. A second PCR, run for roughly 6 to 11 cycles, used a sample-barcoded 5' primer plus a J-beta primer mix. TCRdb recomputed calls from the 5' RACE reads with MiXCR, one row per CDR3 protein. Among about 780,000 distinct CDR3 sequences, about a quarter were seen once, and the ten largest hold around 3%. This sample was also put to use in a study of T cells of mothers and their children. As that report states: Overlap in related mother-child pairs always slightly exceeded unrelated pairs, never significantly.

Sequences were obtained from blood. The chain couples TRBV20-1 to TRBJ2-5; TRBD2 matches at 9 bases. The receptor's source is a boy between 10 and 17 years old in good health. The CDR3 is CSAPKAASGEETQYF. CDR3 sequence (DNA): TGCAGTGCTCCCAAGGCGGCTAGCGGGGAAGAGACCCAGTACTTC.